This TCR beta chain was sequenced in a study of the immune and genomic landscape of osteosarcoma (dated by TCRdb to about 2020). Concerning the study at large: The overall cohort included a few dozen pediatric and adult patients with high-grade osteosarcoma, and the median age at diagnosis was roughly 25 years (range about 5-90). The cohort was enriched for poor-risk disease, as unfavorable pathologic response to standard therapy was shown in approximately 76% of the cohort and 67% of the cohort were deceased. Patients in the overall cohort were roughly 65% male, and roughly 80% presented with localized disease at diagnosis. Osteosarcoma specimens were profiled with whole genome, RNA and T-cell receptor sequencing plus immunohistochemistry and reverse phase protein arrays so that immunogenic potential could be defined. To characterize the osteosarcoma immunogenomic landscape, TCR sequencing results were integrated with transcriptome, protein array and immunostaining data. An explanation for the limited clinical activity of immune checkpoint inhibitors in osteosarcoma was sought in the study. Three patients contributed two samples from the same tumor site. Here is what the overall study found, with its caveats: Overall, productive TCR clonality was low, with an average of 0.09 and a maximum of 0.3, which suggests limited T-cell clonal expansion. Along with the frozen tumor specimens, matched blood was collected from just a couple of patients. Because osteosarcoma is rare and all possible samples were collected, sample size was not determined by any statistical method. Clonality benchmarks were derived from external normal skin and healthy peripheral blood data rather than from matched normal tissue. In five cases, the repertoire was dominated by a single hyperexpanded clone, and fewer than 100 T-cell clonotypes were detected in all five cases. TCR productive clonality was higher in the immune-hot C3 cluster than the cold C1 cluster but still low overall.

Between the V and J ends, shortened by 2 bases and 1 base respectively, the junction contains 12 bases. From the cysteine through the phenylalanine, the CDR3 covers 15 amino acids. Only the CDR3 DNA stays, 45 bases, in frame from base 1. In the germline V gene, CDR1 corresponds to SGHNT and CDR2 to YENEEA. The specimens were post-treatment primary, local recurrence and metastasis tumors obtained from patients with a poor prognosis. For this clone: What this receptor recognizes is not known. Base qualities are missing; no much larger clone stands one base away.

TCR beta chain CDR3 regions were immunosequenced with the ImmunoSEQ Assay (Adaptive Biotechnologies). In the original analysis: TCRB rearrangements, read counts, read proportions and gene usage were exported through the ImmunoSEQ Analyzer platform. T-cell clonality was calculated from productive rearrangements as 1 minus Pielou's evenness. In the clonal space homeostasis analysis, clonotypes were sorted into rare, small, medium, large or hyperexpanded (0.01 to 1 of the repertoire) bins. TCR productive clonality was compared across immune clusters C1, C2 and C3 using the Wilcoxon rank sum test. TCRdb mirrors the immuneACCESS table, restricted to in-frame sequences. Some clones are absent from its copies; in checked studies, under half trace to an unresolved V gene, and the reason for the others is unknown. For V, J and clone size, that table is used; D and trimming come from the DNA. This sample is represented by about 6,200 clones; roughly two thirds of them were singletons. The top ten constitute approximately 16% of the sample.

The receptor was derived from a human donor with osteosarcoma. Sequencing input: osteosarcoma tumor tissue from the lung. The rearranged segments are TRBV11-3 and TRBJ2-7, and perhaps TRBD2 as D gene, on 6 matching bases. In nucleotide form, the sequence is TGTGCCAGCAGCTTACGCAGCGGGTCTTCCTACGAGCAGTACTTC. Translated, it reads CASSLRSGSSYEQYF.